Sequencing of this TCR beta chain was carried out in a study of cytomegalovirus exposure and HLA in healthy donors. This clone has only a few counts. The antigen is unknown. General study findings and limits: Later work showed greater clonal expansion in HLA-associated TCR beta chains than in equally common others.

Losses at the gene ends were 0 bases for V and 4 bases for J; bases not matched to a gene: 2. This CDR3 comprises 15 residues. Per germline, CDR1 MNHEY and CDR2 SVGAGI. A multiplex PCR was run with 60 Vbeta primers and 13 Jbeta primers. The assay was immunoSEQ multiplex PCR, and TCRdb's table has in-frame clones only and misses some. The sample has 95,000 to 150,000 clones, 75% to 90% seen once. This chain joins TRBV6-5 and TRBJ1-2; 10 bases are shared with TRBD1. The material sequenced was PBMCs. The receptor was isolated from a man aged 40-55 years in good health and CMV-seronegative. The CDR3 DNA reads as TGTGCCAGCAGTTACTCGAGGACAGGGGGCTATGGCTACACCTTC. Translating gives CASSYSRTGGYGYTF.